This T cell receptor (beta chain) was sequenced in a study of cytotoxic CD8 clonotypes in ibrutinib-treated CLL. Turning to the study itself: On average, more than 85,000 productive rearrangements and just over 250,000 productive templates per sample. The study's findings and limits: Ibrutinib response saw clonality rise, and progression saw it return toward baseline. Patients showed higher baseline clonality than age-matched healthy donors, and it tracked circulating CD8+ T-cell counts.

TCR beta libraries used about 1.9 micrograms of genomic DNA from cryopreserved PBMCs. Sequencing used immunoSEQ multiplex PCR; TCRdb keeps in-frame clones, though not all of them. The sample includes about 140,000 clones, around 82% seen only once; the top ten take approximately 7.6%. For this clone: The antigen remains unidentified.

The CDR3 has 14 amino acids. Germline CDR1 reads MNHNS; CDR2 reads SASEGT. Trimming removed 5 bases from V and 1 base from J, with 9 bases in between. This specimen was PBMCs, taken after 36 months of ibrutinib treatment. The gene calls are TRBV6-1 and TRBJ1-3; D gene ambiguous. The clonotype comes from a human donor with chronic lymphocytic leukemia. CDR3: CASSLQTSGNTIYF. CDR3 in DNA: TGTGCCAGCAGTTTACAGACTTCTGGAAACACCATATATTTT.